A single sample is the source of the 27 T cell receptor beta chains below, sequenced in a study of T cell responses to AZD1222 COVID-19 vaccine. Using immunoSEQ multiplex PCR, the repertoire was profiled, and TCRdb retains in-frame clones only, with some absent. The sample holds about 100,000 clones, 70% to 90% seen once. The starting material was peripheral blood, obtained on day 0 of MenACWY control vaccination. The receptor set was obtained from an adult in good health.

The genes are TRBV11-2 and TRBJ2-3; 8 bases match TRBD1. CDR3 length equals 15 residues. Germline V gives CDR1 SGHAT, CDR2 FQNNGV. V gave up 5 bases and J gave up 2 bases; unmatched junction bases: 6. The CDR3 reads CASSPGGRVTDTQYF. The CDR3 DNA is TGTGCCAGCAGCCCAGGGGGCAGGGTCACAGATACGCAGTATTTT.

J is TRBJ1-2 and V is TRBV6-5; the D gene is possibly TRBD1 (6 bases). The length of the CDR3 is 14 residues. The V and J ends lost 0 bases and 8 bases respectively, with 13 bases between them. The germline V gene encodes CDR1 MNHEY and CDR2 SVGAGI. DNA of the CDR3: TGTGCCAGCAGTTACTCGAGGCAGGGGCGCGGCTACACCTTC. It translates to CASSYSRQGRGYTF.

This clone was seen just once. At one of its ends the junction is not consistent with the germline gene, which may arise from a read error. The genes are TRBV5-1 and TRBJ2-1; D gene ambiguous. The CDR3 contains 13 residues. Germline V gene lookup returns CDR1 SGHRS and CDR2 YFSETQ. CDR3 region: CASSLASYTEQFF. CDR3 DNA: TGCGCCAGCAGCCTGGCCAGCTACACTGAGCAGTTCTTC. The variable domain in full, with the rest retrieved from reference TRBV5-1 and TRBJ2-1, is KAGVTQTPRYLIKTRGQQVTLSCSPISGHRSVSWYQQTPGQGLQFLFEYFSETQRNKGNFPGRFSGRQFSNSRSEMNVSTLELGDSALYLCASSLASYTEQFFGPGTRLTVL.

The rearrangement joins TRBV5-8 to TRBJ1-1; D ambiguous. This CDR3 is 12 amino acids long. Per the germline V gene, CDR1 is SGHTS and CDR2 is YDEGEE. V was trimmed by 1 base and J by 5 bases, leaving 6 bases between them. CDR3 protein: CASSLYRTEAFF. CDR3 sequence (DNA): TGTGCCAGCAGCTTGTATCGTACTGAAGCTTTCTTT.

V usage is TRBV6-2 or TRBV6-3 and J usage is TRBJ1-1; no firm D call. Germline values: CDR1 MNHEY, CDR2 SVGEGT. CDR3 length: 11 amino acids. V lost 2 bases and J 10 bases, leaving 8 bases between the germline ends. This chain's CDR3 is CASSYALGAFF. The CDR3 coding sequence is TGTGCCAGCAGTTACGCACTGGGAGCTTTCTTT.

This clone occurred once. The rearrangement joins TRBV2 to TRBJ1-6; D is undetermined. Germline CDR1 is SNHLY and CDR2 is FYNNEI. The CDR3 loop spans 15 amino acids. The V gene lost 3 bases and the J gene lost 4 bases, with 10 bases spanning the gap. The CDR3 DNA follows: TGTGCCAGCAGTGATCCCACAGTGTATAATTCACCCCTCCACTTT. Amino acids: CASSDPTVYNSPLHF.

The rearrangement links TRBV10-3 to TRBJ1-2, with TRBD1 identical over 7 bases. The germline V gene has CDR1 ENHRY and CDR2 SYGVKD. The CDR3 spans 13 residues. V dropped 6 bases and J dropped 4; count of bases not matched to a gene: 5. CDR3 sequence reads: CAIRDRRPYGYTF. The CDR3 DNA reads as TGTGCCATCAGGGACAGGCGCCCCTATGGCTACACCTTC.

The chain links TRBV6-5 to TRBJ1-6, with TRBD1 matching over 7 bases. The CDR3 loop spans 15 amino acids. Germline CDR1 MNHEY, CDR2 SVGAGI. V was clipped by 4 bases and J by 10 bases; unmatched bases: 10. CDR3 bases: TGTGCCAGCAGTTTCCGGGACAGAGAGGCGTCACCCCTCCACTTT. Encoded protein: CASSFRDREASPLHF.

The genes are TRBV9 and TRBJ2-1; D is uncertain. The CDR3 has 15 residues. In germline, CDR1 is SGDLS, CDR2 YYNGEE. V shed 0 bases and J shed 6 bases, with 13 bases lying between them. The CDR3 coding sequence is TGTGCCAGCAGCGTAGATCTCCCTATCACCAATGAGCAGTTCTTC. Translating it yields CASSVDLPITNEQFF.

The DNA of the CDR3 is TGTGCCAGCAGCTTATGGGACCGGAACTCGGCCCTCCACTTT. This codes for CASSLWDRNSALHF. The rearrangement links TRBV11-2 to TRBJ1-6; D may be TRBD1 (5 bases). Germline V gene lookup returns CDR1 SGHAT and CDR2 FQNNGV. Trimming removed 2 bases at V and 14 bases at J, with 16 bases between. The CDR3 runs to 14 residues.

Remarks on this clone: One end of the junction does not line up with germline, which may come from a read error. The chain links TRBV7-7 to TRBJ2-2, with D perhaps matching TRBD1 (6 bases). This CDR3 is built from 16 residues. Germline CDR1 is SSHAT and CDR2 is FNYEAQ (reference sequence). CDR3 nucleotides: TGTGCTAGCAGCCCCAGCCAGGGGCCGTATACCGGGGAGCTGTTTTTT. Residues: CASSPSQGPYTGELFF.

This rearrangement joins TRBV3-1 (or the pseudogene TRBV3-2) to TRBJ1-4; D uncertain. The CDR3 is 12 amino acids. The germline gives CDR1 LGHDT, CDR2 YNNKEL (reference sequence). Trimming pared 7 bases from V and 7 bases from J, leaving 10 bases between. Here the CDR3 reads CASNDGAEKLFF. In DNA, the CDR3 is TGTGCCAGCAATGATGGCGCTGAAAAACTGTTTTTT.

The chain is built from TRBV2 and TRBJ2-3, with D perhaps being TRBD1 or TRBD2 (5 bases each). The CDR3 loop spans 15 amino acids. CDR1 and CDR2 from the germline V gene are SNHLY and FYNNEI. Trimming removed 11 bases at V and 6 bases at J, with 24 bases between. CDR3 residues: CAGALRAGSFDTQYF. The DNA for the CDR3 is TGTGCCGGCGCACTGCGGGCAGGGTCATTTGATACGCAGTATTTT.

The rearrangement links TRBV28 to TRBJ2-7, with 9 positions matching TRBD1. CDR3 size: 15 residues. Trimming took 5 bases from V and 1 from J; bases not matched to a gene: 6. Germline loops: CDR1 MDHEN, CDR2 SYDVKM. The DNA of the CDR3 is TGTGCCAGCAGTACCACAGGGGGCTTGTCCTACGAGCAGTACTTC. Translation gives CASSTTGGLSYEQYF. Full variable domain (outside the CDR3, taken from reference TRBV28 and TRBJ2-7): DVKVTQSSRYLVKRTGEKVFLECVQDMDHENMFWYRQDPGLGLRLIYFSYDVKMKEKGDIPEGYSVSREKKERFSLILESASTNQTSMYLCASSTTGGLSYEQYFGPGTRLTVT.

The genes are TRBV21-1 and TRBJ1-5. TRBV21-1 is designated a pseudogene. This CDR3 spans 17 amino acids. CDR3 in amino acids: CASSKAAGTHQVRPQHF. DNA of the CDR3: TGTGCCAGCAGCAAAGCGGCCGGGACCCATCAAGTTCGGCCCCAGCATTTT.

This clone has just one count. The chain couples TRBV4-3 to TRBJ2-2; D not certain. Trimming cost V 4 bases and J 3 bases, with 6 bases left between them. Germline lookup yields CDR1 LGHNA and CDR2 YSLEER. The CDR3 length is 13 residues. The CDR3 region has the DNA TGCGCCAGCAGCCTGGGTGACACCGGGGAGCTGTTTTTT. It yields the protein CASSLGDTGELFF.

J is TRBJ1-6 and V is TRBV6-6, with 7 positions matching TRBD1. The V segment lost 7 bases and the J segment 5 bases; nucleotides outside the gene matches: 11. The CDR3 has 16 residues. Germline-derived CDR1 and CDR2 are MNHNY and SVGAGI (reference sequence). The CDR3 DNA is TGTGCCAGCAAAGCTCAGGGGGTCTTGAATAATTCACCCCTCCACTTT. As protein: CASKAQGVLNNSPLHF.

This chain connects TRBV6-2 or TRBV6-3 to TRBJ1-1, with 9 bases fitting TRBD1. The CDR3 spans 14 residues. V lost 5 bases and J lost 5; bases outside the gene matches: 6. Germline V lookup: CDR1 MNHEY, CDR2 SVGEGT. DNA of the CDR3: TGTGCCAGCAGTCTACAGGGGGCGAGGACTGAAGCTTTCTTT. It is translated as CASSLQGARTEAFF.

There are a few counts of this clone. The rearrangement uses TRBV28 and TRBJ2-2; D might be TRBD1 (5 bases). V was shortened by 9 bases and J by 2 bases, with 13 bases between the two germline ends. CDR3 length: 14 residues. Germline CDR1 reads MDHEN; CDR2 reads SYDVKM. The CDR3 here is CASQTTGNTGELFF. The CDR3 nucleotides are TGTGCCAGTCAAACAACAGGCAACACCGGGGAGCTGTTTTTT.

This chain joins TRBV7-9 and TRBJ2-2; weak D call: TRBD1 (6 bases). CDR1 is SEHNR and CDR2 is FQNEAQ in the germline V gene (reference sequence). The germline V and J ends were trimmed by 5 bases and 2 bases, with 15 bases remaining between them. CDR3 size: 16 residues. The DNA of the CDR3 is TGTGCCAGCAGCCTCCCCGGGGACAAAAACACCGGGGAGCTGTTTTTT. Translating gives CASSLPGDKNTGELFF.

The rearrangement links TRBV2 to TRBJ2-3; no reliable D call. The CDR3 runs to 10 residues. The germline V and J ends were trimmed by 11 bases and 2 bases, with 5 bases remaining between them. Germline CDR1 reads SNHLY; CDR2 reads FYNNEI. The CDR3 region is CAGLTDTQYF. The CDR3 region has the DNA TGTGCCGGTCTCACAGATACGCAGTATTTT.

In the case of this clone: An end of the junction differs from the germline gene, which may be a read error. The chain uses TRBV2 and TRBJ2-3; 7 bases are a match to TRBD1. The CDR3 consists of 13 residues. The V gene's germline CDR1 is SNHLY and CDR2 FYNNEI. CDR3 sequence reads: CASSEGGPSAEYF. CDR3 DNA: TGTGCCAGCAGCGAAGGGGGCCCCAGCGCCGAGTATTTT.

The chain combines TRBV28 with TRBJ1-1; D uncertain. The CDR3 length is 13 residues. Trimming left V 5 bases short and J 1 base short, with 8 bases between. The germline gives CDR1 MDHEN, CDR2 SYDVKM. Here the CDR3 reads CASSKRQNTEAFF. Here the CDR3 DNA reads TGTGCCAGCAGTAAAAGACAGAACACTGAAGCTTTCTTT.

This chain connects TRBV6-5 to TRBJ1-1; D remains unclear. Germline V gene lookup returns CDR1 MNHEY and CDR2 SVGAGI. The CDR3 spans 15 residues. The V end lost 8 bases, the J end lost 0 bases, and 16 bases lay between the germline ends. The CDR3 is CASSTLGGLNTEAFF. The CDR3 DNA reads as TGTGCCAGCTCGACCCTGGGAGGACTGAACACTGAAGCTTTCTTT.

This rearrangement joins TRBV10-3 to TRBJ2-1; D is unclear. Germline CDR1 is ENHRY and CDR2 is SYGVKD. Trimming took 6 bases from V and 7 from J, leaving 13 bases between them. The CDR3 sequence is 13 residues long. CDR3 nucleotide sequence: TGTGCCATCAGCCAAGGCTATGAGAATGAGCAGTTCTTC. Protein: CAISQGYENEQFF.

The chain uses TRBV21-1 and TRBJ2-1; the table's TRBD2 call for D was not verified on the DNA. TRBV21-1 is termed a pseudogene. The CDR3 runs to 12 residues. CDR3 region: CASSRVNNEQFF. The CDR3 DNA follows: TGTGCCAGCAGCAGAGTCAACAATGAGCAGTTCTTC.

The chain recombines TRBV4-3 with TRBJ2-1, with 7 bases that match TRBD2. The ends lost 2 bases at V and 4 bases at J; junction bases unmatched: 5. CDR1 is LGHNA, CDR2 YSLEER, per germline. This CDR3 contains 15 residues. The CDR3 here is CASSQLGGSYNEQFF. CDR3 DNA sequence: TGCGCCAGCAGCCAATTGGGGGGGTCTTACAATGAGCAGTTCTTC.